This T cell receptor beta chain was found in a study of blood T cells in healthy people across ages (dated by TCRdb to the mid-2010s). Broadly, across the study: In model experiments, roughly one uniquely barcoded TCR beta cDNA molecule per two T cells was captured by template switching. Using deep sequencing normalized with unique cDNA molecular identifiers, the study measured how TCR beta repertoire diversity changes with age. The donors were divided into four age groups: young (average approximately 17 years), middle-aged (approximately 41), aged (under 70) and long-lived (roughly 82). To avoid experimental bias, donors of different ages were spread randomly across the sequencing lanes. Two additional independent replicas of 1 million unique cDNA reads from the same blood draw were analyzed for two donors (one aged 18 to 29 and one aged 80 or older). What the work shows at the level of the full study, not this receptor alone: Compared with the aged group, the long-lived group had more naive CD4+ T cells, fewer expanded clones and increased TCR diversity, a pattern suggesting age selection. Bulk unsorted PBMC profiling prevented conclusive comparison of naive and antigen-experienced compartments. As age increased, observed TCR beta diversity per million T cells dropped in a roughly linear way, and a significant reduction was already evident by age about 40. Observed TCR beta diversity correlated strongly with the percentage of naive T cells measured by flow cytometry. Total diversity estimates from one million sequenced T cells were considered lower bounds and underestimates. Because the CMV infection status of the donors was unknown, age-related changes in expanded clonotypes may potentially have been confounded.

The donors were roughly 38 Caucasian individuals from Russia, aged roughly 6 to 90 years, who were systemically healthy. Around 10 milliliters of peripheral blood were collected from each donor into EDTA-treated Vacutainer tubes. Ficoll-Paque density-gradient centrifugation was used to isolate PBMCs, with at least 7 million per sample. Trizol reagent was used to extract total RNA from PBMCs, with at least 6 micrograms per sample. The percentages of naive CD45RAhigh/CD27high T cells were determined by flow cytometry on a PBMC aliquot from every donor. This clonotype was seen many times. The antigen this receptor binds is unknown. No quality values exist for individual bases; no much larger clone is one base distant. The V end gives up 1 base and the J end 4 bases, leaving 1 base in the junction not matched to a gene. CDR1 LNHNV and CDR2 YYDKDF are derived from the germline V gene (reference sequence). The cysteine opens and the phenylalanine closes a CDR3 of 14 amino acids. The entry retains the CDR3 DNA only, 42 bases that are in frame from base 1.

The library was produced with 5' RACE. Reads for this sample came from an Illumina HiSeq 2500. A second about 7 to 12 cycle PCR used a sample-barcoded 5' primer and a J-beta primer mix. A unique molecular identifier was introduced onto each TCR beta cDNA molecule by a template-switch 5' adaptor carrying 12 random nucleotides. Each sample yielded at least 2.5 million CDR3-containing paired-end reads. All of the RNA was converted into first-strand cDNA using the Mint cDNA synthesis kit, with a TRBC-specific oligonucleotide serving as the primer. After uracil-DNA glycosylase treatment, a first 18-cycle PCR used universal primers M1SS and BC2_uni_R on all cDNA. On the study's bioinformatics: For normalization, 1 million high-quality reads, each with a distinct molecular identifier, were randomly selected from each sample. Instead of being binned into consensus sequences, reads that shared molecular identifiers were thrown out. MiTCR, set to a Q25 quality threshold and the strictest error-elimination algorithm, was used for CDR3 identification, clonotype clustering and error correction. A nonparametric unseen species model using Euler transformation provided a lower-bound estimate of total TCR beta diversity. TCRdb applied fastp at Q25 and MiXCR to the public reads, then kept only in-frame beta chains. Each CDR3 protein appears once, grouped with its most common genes and DNA. These V and J calls rely on TCRdb rather than the paper's analysis. This sample holds about 2 million distinct CDR3 sequences; 40% to 55% were observed only once. The top ten clonotypes cover over 2% of the sample.

Sequenced sample: blood. The chain was built from TRBV15 and TRBJ2-1; 7 central bases correspond to TRBD1. The clonotype was recovered from a woman aged 40 to 50 in good health. This receptor has the CDR3 CATSRGDSYNEQFF. The DNA reads TGTGCCACCAGCAGAGGGGACAGTTACAATGAGCAGTTCTTC.